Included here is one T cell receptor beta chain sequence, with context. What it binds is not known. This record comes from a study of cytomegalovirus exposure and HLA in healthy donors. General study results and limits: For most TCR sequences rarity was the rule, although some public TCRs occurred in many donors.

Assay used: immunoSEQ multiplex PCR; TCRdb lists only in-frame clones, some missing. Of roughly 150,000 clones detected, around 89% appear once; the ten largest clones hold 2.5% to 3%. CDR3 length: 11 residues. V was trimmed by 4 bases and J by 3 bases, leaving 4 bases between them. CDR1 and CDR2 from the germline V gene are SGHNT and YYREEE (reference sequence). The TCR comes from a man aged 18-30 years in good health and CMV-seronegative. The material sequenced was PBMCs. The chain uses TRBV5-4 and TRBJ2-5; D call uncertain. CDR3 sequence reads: CASSIEETQYF. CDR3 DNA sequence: TGTGCCAGCAGCATCGAAGAGACCCAGTACTTC.